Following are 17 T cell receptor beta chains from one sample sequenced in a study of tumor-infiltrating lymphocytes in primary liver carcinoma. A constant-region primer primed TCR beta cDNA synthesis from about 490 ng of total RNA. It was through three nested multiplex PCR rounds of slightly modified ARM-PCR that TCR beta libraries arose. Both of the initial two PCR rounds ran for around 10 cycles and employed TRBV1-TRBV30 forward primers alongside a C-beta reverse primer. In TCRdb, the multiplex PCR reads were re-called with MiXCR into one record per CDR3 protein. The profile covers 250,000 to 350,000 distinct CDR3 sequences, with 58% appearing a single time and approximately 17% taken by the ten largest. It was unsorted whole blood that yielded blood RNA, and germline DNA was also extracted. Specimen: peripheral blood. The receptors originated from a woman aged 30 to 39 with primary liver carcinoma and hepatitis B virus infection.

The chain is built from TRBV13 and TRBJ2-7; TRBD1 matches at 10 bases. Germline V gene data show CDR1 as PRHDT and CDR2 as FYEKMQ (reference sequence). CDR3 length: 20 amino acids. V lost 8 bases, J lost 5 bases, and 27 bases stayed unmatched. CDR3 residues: CASQTRDRGLQWSSADEQYF. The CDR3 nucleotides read TGTGCCAGCCAAACCCGGGACAGGGGCTTGCAATGGAGTAGCGCCGACGAGCAGTACTTC. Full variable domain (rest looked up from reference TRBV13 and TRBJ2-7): AAGVIQSPRHLIKEKRETATLKCYPIPRHDTVYWYQQGPGQDPQFLISFYEKMQSDKGSIPDRFSAQQFSDYHSELNMSSLELGDSALYFCASQTRDRGLQWSSADEQYFGPGTRLTVT.

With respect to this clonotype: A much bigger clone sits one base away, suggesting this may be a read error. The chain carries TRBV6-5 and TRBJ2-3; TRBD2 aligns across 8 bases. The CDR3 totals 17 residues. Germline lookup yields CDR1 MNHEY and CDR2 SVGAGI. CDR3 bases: TGTGCCAGCAGTTACGGAGGTAGCGGGATGAGGACAGATGCGCAGTATTTT. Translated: CASSYGGSGMRTDAQYF.

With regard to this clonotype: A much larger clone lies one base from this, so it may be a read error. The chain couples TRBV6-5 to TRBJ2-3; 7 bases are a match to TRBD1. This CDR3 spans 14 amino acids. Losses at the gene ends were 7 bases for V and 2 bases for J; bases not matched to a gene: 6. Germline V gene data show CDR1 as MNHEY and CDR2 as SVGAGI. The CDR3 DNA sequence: TGTGCCAGCATCCCGGGACAGTACACAGATACGCAGTATTTT. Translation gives CASIPGQYTDTQYF.

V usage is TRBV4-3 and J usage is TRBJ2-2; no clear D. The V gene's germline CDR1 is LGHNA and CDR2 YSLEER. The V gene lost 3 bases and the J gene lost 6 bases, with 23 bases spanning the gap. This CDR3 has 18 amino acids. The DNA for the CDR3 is TGCGCCAGCAGCCAGGTTTTTGGGATTAGTATCTGGGCCGGGGAGCTGTTTTTT. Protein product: CASSQVFGISIWAGELFF.

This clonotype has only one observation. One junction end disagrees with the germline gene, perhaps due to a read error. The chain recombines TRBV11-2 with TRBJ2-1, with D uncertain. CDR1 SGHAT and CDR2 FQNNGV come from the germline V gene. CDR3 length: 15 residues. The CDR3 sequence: CASSLTRAPYNEQSF. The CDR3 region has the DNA TGTGCCAGCAGCTTAACAAGGGCGCCCTACAATGAGCAGTCCTTC.

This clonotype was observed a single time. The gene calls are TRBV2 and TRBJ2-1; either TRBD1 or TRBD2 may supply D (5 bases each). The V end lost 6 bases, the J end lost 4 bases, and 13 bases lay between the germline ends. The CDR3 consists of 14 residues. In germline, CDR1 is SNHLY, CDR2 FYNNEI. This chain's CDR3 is CASSHPGQYNEQFF. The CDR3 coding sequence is TGTGCCAGCAGCCACCCGGGGCAGTACAATGAGCAGTTCTTC.

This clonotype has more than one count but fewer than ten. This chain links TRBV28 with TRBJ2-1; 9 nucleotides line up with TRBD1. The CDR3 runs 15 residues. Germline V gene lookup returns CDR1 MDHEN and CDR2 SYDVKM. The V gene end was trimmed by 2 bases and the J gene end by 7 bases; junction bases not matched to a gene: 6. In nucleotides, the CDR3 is TGTGCCAGCAGTTTAGGGACAGGGTTCGTGAATGAGCAGTTCTTC. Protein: CASSLGTGFVNEQFF.

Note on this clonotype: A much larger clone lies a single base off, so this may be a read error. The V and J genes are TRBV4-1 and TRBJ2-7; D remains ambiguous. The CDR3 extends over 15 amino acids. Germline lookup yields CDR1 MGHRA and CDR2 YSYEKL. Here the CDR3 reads CASSQDPLPRYEQCF. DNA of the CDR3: TGCGCCAGCAGCCAAGATCCGCTTCCTCGCTACGAGCAGTGCTTC.

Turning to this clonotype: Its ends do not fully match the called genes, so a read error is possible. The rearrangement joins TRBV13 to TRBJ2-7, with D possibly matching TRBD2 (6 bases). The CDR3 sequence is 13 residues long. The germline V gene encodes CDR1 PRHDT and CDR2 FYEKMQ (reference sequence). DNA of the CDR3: TGTGCCAACAGCCCATCGGGGGTCTACGAGCAGTACTTC. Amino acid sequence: CANSPSGVYEQYF. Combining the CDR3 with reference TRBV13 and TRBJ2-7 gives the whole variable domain AAGVIQSPRHLIKEKRETATLKCYPIPRHDTVYWYQQGPGQDPQFLISFYEKMQSDKGSIPDRFSAQQFSDYHSELNMSSLELGDSALYFCANSPSGVYEQYFGPGTRLTVT.

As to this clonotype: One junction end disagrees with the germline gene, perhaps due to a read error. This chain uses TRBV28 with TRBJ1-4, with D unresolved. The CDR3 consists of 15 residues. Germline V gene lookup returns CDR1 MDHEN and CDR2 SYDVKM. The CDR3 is CASGYNPPGNEKLSF. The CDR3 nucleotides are TGTGCCAGTGGTTATAACCCCCCGGGGAATGAAAAACTGTCTTTT.

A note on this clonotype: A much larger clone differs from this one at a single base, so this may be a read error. The CDR3 here is CASRATSRGTQYF. The CDR3, as DNA: TGTGCCAGCAGAGCGACTAGCAGAGGGACCCAGTACTTC. The chain has TRBV6-5 and TRBJ2-5, with TRBD2 matching over 7 bases. The CDR3 totals 13 residues. Germline loops: CDR1 MNHEY, CDR2 SVGAGI. The J segment lost 7 bases and the V segment lost 6 bases, leaving 8 bases of the junction unmatched.

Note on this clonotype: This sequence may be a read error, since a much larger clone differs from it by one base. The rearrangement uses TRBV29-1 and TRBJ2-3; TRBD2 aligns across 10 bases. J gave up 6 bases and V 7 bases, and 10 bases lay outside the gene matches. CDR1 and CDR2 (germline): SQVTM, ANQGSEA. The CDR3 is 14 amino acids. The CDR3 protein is CSDGLAGVLDTQYF. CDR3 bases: TGCAGCGACGGGCTAGCGGGAGTCCTCGATACGCAGTATTTT.

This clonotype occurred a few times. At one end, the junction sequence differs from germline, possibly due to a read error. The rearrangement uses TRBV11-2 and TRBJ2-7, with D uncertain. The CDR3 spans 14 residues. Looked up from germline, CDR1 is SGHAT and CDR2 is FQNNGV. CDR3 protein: CASSFNQGWYEQYF. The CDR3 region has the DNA TGTGCCAGCAGCTTTAATCAAGGGTGGTACGAGCAGTATTTC.

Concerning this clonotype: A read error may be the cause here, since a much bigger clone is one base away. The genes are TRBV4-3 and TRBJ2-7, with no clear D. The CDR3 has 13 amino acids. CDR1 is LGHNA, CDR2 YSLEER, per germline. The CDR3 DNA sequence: TGCGCCAGCAGCCAAGATCCTTTTGACGAGCGGTACTTC. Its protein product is CASSQDPFDERYF.

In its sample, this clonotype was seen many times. The CDR3 bases are TGTGCCAGCAGTGTTACAAAGGTACAGCCCCAGCATTTT. Residues: CASSVTKVQPQHF. The chain combines TRBV6-1 with TRBJ1-5; no definite D call. Trimming removed 4 bases at V and 7 bases at J, with 11 bases between. Germline V gene data show CDR1 as MNHNS and CDR2 as SASEGT. The CDR3 runs to 13 residues.

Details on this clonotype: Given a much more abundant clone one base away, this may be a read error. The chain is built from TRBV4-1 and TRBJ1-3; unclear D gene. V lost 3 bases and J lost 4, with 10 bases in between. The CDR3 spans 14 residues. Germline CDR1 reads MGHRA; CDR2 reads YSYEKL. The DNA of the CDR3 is TGCGCCAGCAGCCAGGGGAACAGCGGAAACACCATATATTTT. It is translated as CASSQGNSGNTIYF.

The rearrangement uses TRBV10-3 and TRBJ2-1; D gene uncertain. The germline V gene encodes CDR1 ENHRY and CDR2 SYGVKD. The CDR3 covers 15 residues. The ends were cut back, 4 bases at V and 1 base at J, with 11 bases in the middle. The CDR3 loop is CAISALVGSYNEQFF. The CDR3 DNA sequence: TGTGCCATCAGTGCCCTAGTTGGGTCCTACAATGAGCAGTTCTTC.